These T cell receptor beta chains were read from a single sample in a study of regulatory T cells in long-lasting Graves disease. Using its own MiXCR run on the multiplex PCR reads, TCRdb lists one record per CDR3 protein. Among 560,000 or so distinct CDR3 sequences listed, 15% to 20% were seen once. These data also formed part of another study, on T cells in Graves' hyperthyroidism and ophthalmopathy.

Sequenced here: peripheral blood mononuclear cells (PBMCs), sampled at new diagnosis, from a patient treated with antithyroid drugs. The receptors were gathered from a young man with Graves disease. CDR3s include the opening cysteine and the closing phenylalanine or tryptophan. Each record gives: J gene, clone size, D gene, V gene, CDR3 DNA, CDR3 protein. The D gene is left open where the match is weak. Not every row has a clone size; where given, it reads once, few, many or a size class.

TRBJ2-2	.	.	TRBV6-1	TGTGCCAGCAGCAGAAGGGGCGCGGCTAAGAACACCGGGGAGCTGTTTTTT	CASSRRGAAKNTGELFF
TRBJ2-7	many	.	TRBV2	TGTGCCAACAAGGGGGATGGCAACGAGCAGTACTTC	CANKGDGNEQYF
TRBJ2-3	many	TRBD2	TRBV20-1	TGCAGTGCTAGAGATTTTGCGGGGGTCGCAGATACGCAGTATTTT	CSARDFAGVADTQYF
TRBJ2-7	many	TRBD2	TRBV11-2	TGTGCCAGCAGCTCTAGCGGGGGGCTCGAGCAGTACTTC	CASSSSGGLEQYF
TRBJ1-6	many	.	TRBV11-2	TGTGCCAGCAGCTTAGAGGGTTGGAGCTCCTATAATTCACCCCTCCACTTT	CASSLEGWSSYNSPLHF
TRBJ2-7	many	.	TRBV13	TGTGCCAGCAGCGTGGGGTTTACCTACGAGCAGTACTTC	CASSVGFTYEQYF
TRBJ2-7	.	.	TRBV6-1	TGTGCCGGCGGACAAAGTAACAGGGTCGTCTACGAGCAGTACTTC	CAGGQSNRVVYEQYF
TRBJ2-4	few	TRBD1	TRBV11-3	TGTGCCAGCAGCTCCCGACAGGGGGCCAAAAACATTCAGTACTTC	CASSSRQGAKNIQYF
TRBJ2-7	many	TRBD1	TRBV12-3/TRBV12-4	TGTGCCAGCAGTTTGTCCGGGACAGGGACCGAGCAGTACTTC	CASSLSGTGTEQYF
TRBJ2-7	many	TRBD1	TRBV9	TGTGCCAGCAGGAATGGACAGGTATCCTACGAGCAGTACTTC	CASRNGQVSYEQYF
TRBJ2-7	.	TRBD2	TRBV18	TGTGCCAGCTCACCACTAAGCGGGAGGAACTACGAGCAGTACTTC	CASSPLSGRNYEQYF
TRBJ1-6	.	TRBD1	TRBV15	TGTGCCACCAGCAGGGACAGGTTGGGGGATTCACCCCTCCACTTT	CATSRDRLGDSPLHF
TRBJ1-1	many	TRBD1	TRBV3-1	TGTGCCAGCAGCCACCGGGGACAGACAAACACTGAAGCTTTCTTT	CASSHRGQTNTEAFF
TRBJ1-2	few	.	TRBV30	TGTGCCTGGAGTTTTGACCAATACTATGGCTACACCTTC	CAWSFDQYYGYTF
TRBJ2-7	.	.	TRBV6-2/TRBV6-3	TGTGCCAGCACCGGGAGCTCCTACGAGCAGTACTTC	CASTGSSYEQYF
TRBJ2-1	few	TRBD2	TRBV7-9	TGTGCCAGCAGCTTAGTATCTAGCGGGAATCCCTCCCGGAACGAGCAGTTCTTC	CASSLVSSGNPSRNEQFF
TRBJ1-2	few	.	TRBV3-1	TGTGCCAGCAGCCTAGGGAAGGGATCTGCCTATGGCTACACCTTC	CASSLGKGSAYGYTF
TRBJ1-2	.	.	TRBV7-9	TGTGCCAGCAGCTTTAAGCCCAGGGGCGGAGGCTACACCTTC	CASSFKPRGGGYTF
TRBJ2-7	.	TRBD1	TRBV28	TGTGCCAGCAGTCGAACCGGGACAGTGTCCTACGAGCAGTACTTC	CASSRTGTVSYEQYF
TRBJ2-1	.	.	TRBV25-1	TGTGCCAGCAGATCAGGGGCGGGAGCCTACAATGAGCAGTTCTTC	CASRSGAGAYNEQFF
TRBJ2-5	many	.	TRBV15	TGTGCCACGGGAGGGAGGGACAGCCCCGGTGAGACCCAGTACTTC	CATGGRDSPGETQYF
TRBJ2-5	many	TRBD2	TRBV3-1	TGTGCCAGCAGCCAGACTAGCGGGAAACGGAAGACCCAGTACTTC	CASSQTSGKRKTQYF
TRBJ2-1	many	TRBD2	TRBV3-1	TGTGCCAGCAGCCTAGTAGGGACTAGTTGGGACAATGAGCAGTTCTTC	CASSLVGTSWDNEQFF
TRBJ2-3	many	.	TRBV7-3	TGTGCCAGCAGCCTTCGCGGTTTTAACACAGATACGCAGTATTTT	CASSLRGFNTDTQYF
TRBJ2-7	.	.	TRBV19	TGTGCCAGTAGCCCCAAGCCCATCAACTACGAGCAGTACTTC	CASSPKPINYEQYF
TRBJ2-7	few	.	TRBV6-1	TGTGCCAGCGGGAATGGGTACGAGCAGTACTTC	CASGNGYEQYF
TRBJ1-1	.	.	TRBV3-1	TGTGCCAGCACTCTGGCGGCAGGGCGAGTTGAAGCTTTCTTT	CASTLAAGRVEAFF
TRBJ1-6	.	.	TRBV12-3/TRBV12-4	TGTGCCAGCAGTTACAGAGATAATTCACCCCTCCACTTT	CASSYRDNSPLHF
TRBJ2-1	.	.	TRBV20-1	TGCAGTGCTAGAGATGGCGGATTAATGGGTGGAGGGGGGGGGTTCTTC	CSARDGGLMGGGGGFF
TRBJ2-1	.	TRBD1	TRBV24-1	TGTGCCACCTACAGGGGGCACGAGCAGTTCTTC	CATYRGHEQFF